This is a list of T cell receptor beta chains from one sample in a study of blood T cell repertoires in COVID-19. The method was immunoSEQ multiplex PCR; TCRdb's version includes in-frame clones alone and lacks a portion of them. The sample includes approximately 40,000 clones, 75% to 90% of them seen just once. The sequencing sample was made of peripheral blood. These receptors all come from a man in his fifties or sixties with active or convalescent COVID-19. Both conserved end residues are part of each CDR3. A D gene is named only where the DNA matches it firmly. Part of the rows lack a size; the others show once, few, many or a class for expanded clones.

>TRBJ1-2|NA|TRBV5-4|NA
CASSVNGGRDGYTF
TGTGCCAGCAGCGTAAACGGGGGTAGAGATGGCTACACCTTC
>TRBJ1-1|once|TRBV7-2|TRBD1
CASSADRAAEAFF
TGTGCCAGCAGCGCAGACAGGGCCGCTGAAGCTTTCTTT
>TRBJ1-1|NA|TRBV7-2|NA
CAKSNRVGNTEAFF
TGTGCCAAGAGCAACAGGGTCGGTAACACTGAAGCTTTCTTT
>TRBJ1-2|NA|TRBV4-2|NA
CASSQDSKEGRDTF
TGTGCCAGCAGCCAAGATAGTAAGGAGGGTAGGGACACCTTC
>TRBJ2-2|NA|TRBV5-1|TRBD1
CASSGDRGDTGELFF
TGCGCCAGCAGCGGGGACAGGGGGGACACCGGGGAGCTGTTTTTT
>TRBJ2-1|NA|TRBV12-3/TRBV12-4|NA
CASSFYSNEQFF
TGTGCCAGCAGTTTTTATTCCAATGAGCAGTTCTTC
>TRBJ2-5|NA|TRBV28|NA
CASTQMETQYF
TGTGCCAGCACCCAGATGGAGACCCAGTACTTC
>TRBJ1-2|NA|TRBV5-5|NA
CASSLVGGANYGYTF
TGTGCCAGCAGCTTGGTGGGGGGAGCTAACTATGGCTACACCTTC
>TRBJ2-2|NA|TRBV4-1|TRBD1
CASSQETGGTGELFF
TGCGCCAGCAGCCAAGAGACAGGGGGGACCGGGGAGCTGTTTTTT
>TRBJ1-3|NA|TRBV29-1|NA
CSVRVVSGNTIYF
TGCAGCGTCAGGGTCGTGTCTGGAAACACCATATATTTT
>TRBJ1-2|NA|TRBV6-5|TRBD1
CASSLSGTVLKDGYTF
TGTGCCAGCAGTTTATCCGGGACAGTCCTCAAGGATGGCTACACCTTC
>TRBJ2-5|NA|TRBV27|TRBD2
CASSLGRELPQYF
TGTGCCAGCAGTTTAGGGAGGGAGCTCCCCCAGTACTTC
>TRBJ1-4|NA|TRBV19|TRBD1
CASSISGTGAYSTTNEKLFF
TGTGCCAGTAGTATCTCCGGGACAGGGGCTTACTCAACAACTAATGAAAAACTGTTTTTT
>TRBJ2-5|NA|TRBV5-1|TRBD2
CASSPGLAQMETQYF
TGCGCCAGCAGCCCAGGACTAGCGCAGATGGAGACCCAGTACTTC
>TRBJ2-3|few|TRBV5-6|NA
CAGARRATDTQYF
TGTGCCGGGGCGAGACGGGCCACAGATACGCAGTATTTT
>TRBJ1-5|few|TRBV15|NA
CATSSETRGWGQPQHF
TGTGCCACCAGCTCGGAAACCAGGGGCTGGGGTCAGCCCCAGCATTTT
>TRBJ1-3|once|TRBV5-6|NA
CASSLGPGHTGNTIYF
TGTGCCAGCAGCTTGGGACCGGGACATACTGGAAACACCATATATTTT
>TRBJ1-4|once|TRBV9|TRBD1
CASSVRDRGGEKLFF
TGTGCCAGCAGCGTACGGGACAGGGGGGGTGAAAAACTGTTTTTT